This T cell receptor (beta chain) was retrieved from a study of CD8+CD57+ T cells in acquired aplastic anemia. Study-wide results and limits: Around 30 sequences, all CD8+ CDR3, were shared between patients and controls. Reduced diversity was recorded for CD8+CD57+ cells relative to total CD4+ and CD8+ pools in patients.

Germline CDR1 reads MGHDK; CDR2 reads SYGVNS. Deletions cut 7 bases from V and 0 bases from J, with 13 bases between. This CDR3 has 16 amino acids. This clonotype has more than one count but fewer than ten. Antigen specificity is unknown. The study profiled TCR beta VDJ and CDR3 using genomic DNA as template. One entry per CDR3 protein, called by TCRdb with MiXCR from the reads. This sample has roughly 20,000 distinct CDR3 sequences; about two fifths occur once, and the top ten carry more than 70%. Flow cytometry had shown expanded CD8+CD57+ cells in the patients chosen for sequencing. All patients had severe acquired aplastic anemia. Patients had not yet gotten any therapy when their blood was taken for sampling. CD8+CD57+ cells enriched with beads gave a mean 1.6 ug DNA.

The rearrangement uses TRBV25-1 and TRBJ2-6; tentatively, D is TRBD1 (6 bases). This TCR was sampled from a human donor with aplastic anemia. The sequencing sample was made of CD8+CD57+ T cells sorted from PBMCs. The subset denotes: bead-enriched CD8+CD57+ effector memory T cells from SAA patients. Here the CDR3 reads CASNEDRISGANVLTF. For the CDR3, the DNA is TGTGCCAGCAACGAGGACAGAATCTCTGGGGCCAACGTCCTGACTTTC.